Listed below are T cell receptor beta chains from one sample, sequenced in a study of shared clonotypes between healthy human individuals. Libraries were prepared by immunoSEQ multiplex PCR; TCRdb keeps only in-frame clonotypes and omits some of them. The sample yields 550,000 to 600,000 clones, just over 75% seen once. The sequencing sample was made of PBMCs. These receptors all stem from a middle-aged woman in good health. Some clones in this sample may be carry-over from other donors' samples. CDR3s include the opening cysteine and the closing phenylalanine or tryptophan. Each record gives: CDR3 protein, CDR3 DNA, J gene, D gene, V gene. A D gene is named only where the DNA matches it firmly.

CASSQDALTGVLTIYF,TGCGCCAGCAGCCAAGATGCTCTCACAGGGGTGCTCACCATATATTTT,TRBJ1-3,TRBD1,TRBV4-1
CASNRGFTSLYGANVLTF,TGTGCCAGCAACAGGGGGTTTACTTCACTTTATGGGGCCAACGTCCTGACTTTC,TRBJ2-6,TRBD1,TRBV11-2
CASSIVGGAMNTEAFF,TGTGCCAGTAGTATAGTCGGAGGGGCGATGAACACTGAAGCTTTCTTT,TRBJ1-1,-,TRBV19
CASSPHSTASYGYTF,TGTGCCAGCAGCCCCCACTCGACAGCCTCCTATGGCTACACCTTC,TRBJ1-2,-,TRBV7-2
CASRTTSGRADNEQFF,TGTGCCAGCAGAACGACTAGCGGGAGGGCCGACAATGAGCAGTTCTTC,TRBJ2-1,TRBD2,TRBV7-9
CSGETGVGGEQFF,TGCAGCGGAGAGACAGGAGTTGGTGGTGAGCAGTTCTTC,TRBJ2-1,-,TRBV29-1
CASSTDRVSYNEQFF,TGTGCCAGCAGCACCGACAGGGTATCCTACAATGAGCAGTTCTTC,TRBJ2-1,TRBD1,TRBV5-4
CASSPTGTEGEQYF,TGTGCCAGCAGCCCCACCGGGACGGAAGGCGAGCAGTACTTC,TRBJ2-7,-,TRBV11-3
CASSRDSGTGELFF,TGTGCCAGCAGCCGGGACAGTGGCACCGGGGAGCTGTTTTTT,TRBJ2-2,TRBD1,TRBV7-3
CASIDLGTEAFF,TGCGCCAGCATCGACCTAGGGACTGAAGCTTTCTTT,TRBJ1-1,-,TRBV5-1
CASSDLPPGQERETQYF,TGTGCCAGTAGTGATCTACCACCGGGACAAGAAAGGGAGACCCAGTACTTC,TRBJ2-5,-,TRBV19
CASSLRLTSYEQYF,TGTGCCAGCAGCTTAAGGTTGACCTCCTACGAGCAGTACTTC,TRBJ2-7,-,TRBV5-6
CASSFLYNEQFF,TGTGCCAGCAGCTTTCTATACAATGAGCAGTTCTTC,TRBJ2-1,-,TRBV7-9
CASSADSSDTQYF,TGTGCCAGCAGCGCGGACAGCTCAGATACGCAGTATTTT,TRBJ2-3,-,TRBV5-4
CASGELAGVSDTQYF,TGCGCCAGCGGCGAACTAGCGGGAGTCTCAGATACGCAGTATTTT,TRBJ2-3,TRBD2,TRBV4-3
CAWSVGQGGNEQFF,TGTGCCTGGAGTGTGGGACAGGGTGGCAATGAGCAGTTCTTC,TRBJ2-1,TRBD1,TRBV30